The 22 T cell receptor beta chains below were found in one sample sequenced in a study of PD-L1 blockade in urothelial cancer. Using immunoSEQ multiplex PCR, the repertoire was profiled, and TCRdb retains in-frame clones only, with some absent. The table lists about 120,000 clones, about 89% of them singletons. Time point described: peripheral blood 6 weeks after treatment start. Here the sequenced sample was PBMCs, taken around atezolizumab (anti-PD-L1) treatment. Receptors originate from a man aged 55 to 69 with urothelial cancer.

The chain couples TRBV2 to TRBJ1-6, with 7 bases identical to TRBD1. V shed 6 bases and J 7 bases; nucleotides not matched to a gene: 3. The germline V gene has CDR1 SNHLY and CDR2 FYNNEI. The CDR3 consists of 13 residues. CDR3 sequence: CASRTTGNSPLHF. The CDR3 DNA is TGTGCCAGCAGAACGACAGGGAATTCACCCCTCCACTTT. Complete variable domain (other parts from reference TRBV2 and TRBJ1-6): EPEVTQTPSHQVTQMGQEVILRCVPISNHLYFYWYRQILGQKVEFLVSFYNNEISEKSEIFDDQFSVERPDGSNFTLKIRSTKLEDSAMYFCASRTTGNSPLHFGNGTRLTVT.

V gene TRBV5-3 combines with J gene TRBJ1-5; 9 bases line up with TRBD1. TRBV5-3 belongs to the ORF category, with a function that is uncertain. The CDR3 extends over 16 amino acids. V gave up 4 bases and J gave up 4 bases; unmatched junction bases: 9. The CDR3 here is CARSPRQGGWNQPQHF. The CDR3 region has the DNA TGTGCCAGAAGCCCAAGACAGGGGGGCTGGAATCAGCCCCAGCATTTT.

The chain's CDR3 is CASRGTSFSSSYEQYF. CDR3 DNA sequence: TGTGCCAGCAGAGGGACTAGCTTTTCGAGCTCCTACGAGCAGTACTTC. J is TRBJ2-7 and V is TRBV2, with 9 bases lining up with TRBD2. The ends lost 6 bases at V and 0 bases at J; junction bases unmatched: 9. This CDR3 region has 16 residues. CDR1 is SNHLY, CDR2 FYNNEI, per germline.

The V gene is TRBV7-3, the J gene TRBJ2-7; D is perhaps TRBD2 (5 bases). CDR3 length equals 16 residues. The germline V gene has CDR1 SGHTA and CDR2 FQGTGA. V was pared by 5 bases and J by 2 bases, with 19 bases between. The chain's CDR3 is CASSPKGTGSAYEQYF. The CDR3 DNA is TGTGCCAGCAGCCCAAAGGGAACGGGGTCTGCCTACGAGCAGTACTTC.

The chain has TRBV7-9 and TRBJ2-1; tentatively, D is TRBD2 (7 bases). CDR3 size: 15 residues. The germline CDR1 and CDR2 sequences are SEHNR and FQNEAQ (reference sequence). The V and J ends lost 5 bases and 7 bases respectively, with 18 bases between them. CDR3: CASSILLGGGNEQFF. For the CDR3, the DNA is TGTGCCAGCAGCATTCTGTTAGGGGGGGGAAATGAGCAGTTCTTC.

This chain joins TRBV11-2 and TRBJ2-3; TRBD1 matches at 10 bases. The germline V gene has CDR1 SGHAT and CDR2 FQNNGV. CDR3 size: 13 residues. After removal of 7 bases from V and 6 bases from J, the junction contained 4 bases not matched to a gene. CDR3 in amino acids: CASKDRGGDTQYF. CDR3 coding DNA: TGTGCCAGCAAGGACAGGGGGGGCGATACGCAGTATTTT.

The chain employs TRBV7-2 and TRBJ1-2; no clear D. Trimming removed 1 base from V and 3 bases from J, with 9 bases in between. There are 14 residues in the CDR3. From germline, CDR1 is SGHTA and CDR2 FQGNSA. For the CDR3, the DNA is TGTGCCAGCAGCTTAGTTTCGGGAGACTATGGCTACACCTTC. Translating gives CASSLVSGDYGYTF.

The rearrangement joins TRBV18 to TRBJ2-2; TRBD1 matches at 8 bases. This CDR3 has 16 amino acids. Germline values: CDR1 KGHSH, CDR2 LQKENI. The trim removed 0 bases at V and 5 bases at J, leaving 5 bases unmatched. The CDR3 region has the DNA TGTGCCAGCTCACCACCGGACAGGGTCGGGACCGGGGAGCTGTTTTTT. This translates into CASSPPDRVGTGELFF.

The DNA of the CDR3 is TGCGCCAGCAGATCAGGACAGGGGTCCTACGAGCAGTACTTC. Amino acids: CASRSGQGSYEQYF. The chain recombines TRBV5-1 with TRBJ2-7; 9 nucleotides align to TRBD1. The CDR3 loop spans 14 amino acids. Germline V CDR1 and CDR2: SGHRS, YFSETQ. Germline trimming cut 5 bases from V and 1 base from J; bases unmatched to any gene: 4.

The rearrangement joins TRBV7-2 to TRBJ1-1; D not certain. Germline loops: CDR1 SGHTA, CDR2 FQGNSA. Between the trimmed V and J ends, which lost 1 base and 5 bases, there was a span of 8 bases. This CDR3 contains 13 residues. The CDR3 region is CASSLGGRTEAFF. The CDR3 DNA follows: TGTGCCAGCAGCTTAGGAGGTAGGACTGAAGCTTTCTTT.

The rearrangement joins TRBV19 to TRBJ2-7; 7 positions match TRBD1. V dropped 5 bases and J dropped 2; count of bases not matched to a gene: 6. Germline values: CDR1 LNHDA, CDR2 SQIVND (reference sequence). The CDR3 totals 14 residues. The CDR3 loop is CASSLRQGAYEQYF. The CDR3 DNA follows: TGTGCCAGTAGTCTGCGACAGGGTGCCTACGAGCAGTACTTC.

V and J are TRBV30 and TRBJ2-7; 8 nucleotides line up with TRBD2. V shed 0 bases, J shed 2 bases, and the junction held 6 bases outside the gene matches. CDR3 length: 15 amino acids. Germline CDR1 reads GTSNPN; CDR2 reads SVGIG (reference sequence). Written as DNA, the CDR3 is TGTGCCTGGAGTGTACCCGGGAGGGGGGCCTACGAGCAGTACTTC. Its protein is CAWSVPGRGAYEQYF.

The CDR3, as DNA: TGTGCCAGCAGTGGGACAGGGGTGCGTTCACCCCTCCACTTT. Translation: CASSGTGVRSPLHF. This chain links TRBV6-5 with TRBJ1-6; TRBD1 matches at 10 bases. The CDR3 is 14 amino acids. Germline CDR1 and CDR2: MNHEY and SVGAGI. The V gene end was trimmed by 5 bases and the J gene end by 9 bases; junction bases not matched to a gene: 4.

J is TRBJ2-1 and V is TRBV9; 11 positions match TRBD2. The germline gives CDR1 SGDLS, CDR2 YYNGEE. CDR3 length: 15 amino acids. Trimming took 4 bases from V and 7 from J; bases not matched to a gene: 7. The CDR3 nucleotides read TGTGCCAGCAGCCCCCTACTAGCGGGAGTTAATGAGCAGTTCTTC. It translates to CASSPLLAGVNEQFF.

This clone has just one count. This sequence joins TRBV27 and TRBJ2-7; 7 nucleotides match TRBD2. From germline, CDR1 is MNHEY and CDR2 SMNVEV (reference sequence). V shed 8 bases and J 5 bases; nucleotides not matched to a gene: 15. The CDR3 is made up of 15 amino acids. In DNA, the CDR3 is TGTGCCAGCGATTGTGTGAGGCGGGAGAGCCACGAGCAGTACTTC. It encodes CASDCVRRESHEQYF.

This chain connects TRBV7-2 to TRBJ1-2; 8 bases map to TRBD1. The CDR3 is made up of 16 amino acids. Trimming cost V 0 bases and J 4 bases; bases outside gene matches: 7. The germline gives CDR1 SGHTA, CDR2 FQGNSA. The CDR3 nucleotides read TGTGCCAGCAGCTTAGCGGGCGCAGGGGGCTTCTATGGCTACACCTTC. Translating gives CASSLAGAGGFYGYTF.

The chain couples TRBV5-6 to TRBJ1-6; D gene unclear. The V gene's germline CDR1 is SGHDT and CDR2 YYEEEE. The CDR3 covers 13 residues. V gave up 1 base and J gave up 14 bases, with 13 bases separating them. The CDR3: CASSLSGPSTLHF. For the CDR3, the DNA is TGTGCCAGCAGCTTGAGTGGTCCCTCTACCCTCCACTTT.

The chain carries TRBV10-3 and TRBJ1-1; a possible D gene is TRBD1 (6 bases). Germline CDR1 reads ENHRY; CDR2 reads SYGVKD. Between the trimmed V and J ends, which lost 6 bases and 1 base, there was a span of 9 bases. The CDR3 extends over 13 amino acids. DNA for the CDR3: TGTGCCATCAGCGGACAGACGAACACTGAAGCTTTCTTT. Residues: CAISGQTNTEAFF.

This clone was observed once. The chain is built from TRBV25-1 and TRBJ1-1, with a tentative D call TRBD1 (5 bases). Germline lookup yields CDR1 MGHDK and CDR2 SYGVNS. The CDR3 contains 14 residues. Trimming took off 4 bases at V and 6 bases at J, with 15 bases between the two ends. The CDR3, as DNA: TGTGCCAGCAGTGGGGGGGTGAACGTCCCTGAAGCTTTCTTT. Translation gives CASSGGVNVPEAFF.

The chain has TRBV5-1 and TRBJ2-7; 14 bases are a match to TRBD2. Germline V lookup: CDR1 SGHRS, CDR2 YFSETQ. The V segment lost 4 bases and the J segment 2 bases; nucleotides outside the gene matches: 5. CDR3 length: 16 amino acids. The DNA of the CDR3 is TGCGCCAGCAGCCGCGGACTAGCGGGAGGACCCTACGAGCAGTACTTC. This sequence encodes CASSRGLAGGPYEQYF.

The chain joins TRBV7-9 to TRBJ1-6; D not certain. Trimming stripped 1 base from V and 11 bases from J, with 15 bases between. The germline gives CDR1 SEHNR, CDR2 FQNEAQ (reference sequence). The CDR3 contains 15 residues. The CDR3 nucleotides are TGTGCCAGCAGCTTAGATACTAGGCTATCAACACCCCTCCACTTT. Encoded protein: CASSLDTRLSTPLHF.

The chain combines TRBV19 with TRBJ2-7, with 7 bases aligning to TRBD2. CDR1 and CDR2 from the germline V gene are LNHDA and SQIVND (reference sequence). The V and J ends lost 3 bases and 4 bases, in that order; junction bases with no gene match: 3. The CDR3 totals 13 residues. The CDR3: CASSIQRGYEQYF. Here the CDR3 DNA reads TGTGCCAGTAGTATCCAGCGGGGTTACGAGCAGTACTTC.